These T cell receptor beta chains were read from a single sample in a study of shared clonotypes between healthy human individuals. Sequencing used immunoSEQ multiplex PCR; TCRdb keeps in-frame clones, though not all of them. The data hold approximately 810,000 clones, with about 92% observed a single time. Source material: naive CD8+ T cells sorted from blood. These receptors were collected from a man under 40 in good health. Both conserved end residues are part of each CDR3. D genes are given only for firm matches. For some rows the clone size is stated as once, few or many, or as a class when expanded; others skip it.

TRBV28	TRBJ2-7	TRBD2	15	few	CASSRGLAGPYEQYF	TGTGCCAGCAGCAGGGGACTAGCGGGACCCTACGAGCAGTACTTC
TRBV4-1	TRBJ2-3	.	15	.	CASRQGTGLTDTQYF	TGCGCCAGCAGGCAAGGGACGGGACTCACAGATACGCAGTATTTT
TRBV9	TRBJ2-2	.	18	.	CASNSGVASLLNTGELFF	TGTGCCAGCAATTCCGGGGTAGCCTCACTCCTGAACACCGGGGAGCTGTTTTTT
TRBV7-2	TRBJ2-1	.	14	.	CASSFGTSYNEQFF	TGTGCCAGCAGCTTTGGGACATCCTACAATGAGCAGTTCTTC
TRBV6-6	TRBJ2-7	.	16	.	CASSYSMEDRTYEQYF	TGTGCCAGCAGTTACTCGATGGAGGACAGAACCTACGAGCAGTACTTC
TRBV29-1	TRBJ2-1	TRBD2	18	.	CSATGLAGAGSSYNEQFF	TGCAGCGCAACGGGACTAGCGGGAGCAGGGAGCTCCTACAATGAGCAGTTCTTC
TRBV27	TRBJ2-7	TRBD1	14	.	CASRRGQGYYEQYF	TGTGCCAGCAGGAGAGGACAGGGGTACTACGAGCAGTACTTC
TRBV19	TRBJ1-1	TRBD1	15	.	CASSISLTGGSEAFF	TGTGCCAGTAGTATCTCGCTGACAGGGGGCTCTGAAGCTTTCTTT
TRBV4-1	TRBJ2-7	TRBD2	16	.	CASSQVSGIGNYEQYF	TGCGCCAGCAGCCAAGTTAGCGGGATAGGGAACTACGAGCAGTACTTC
TRBV7-3	TRBJ2-1	TRBD1	15	.	CASSLGTGTGNEQFF	TGTGCCAGCAGCTTAGGGACAGGGACGGGCAATGAGCAGTTCTTC
TRBV5-4	TRBJ2-4	.	13	.	CASSPGAANIQYF	TGTGCCAGCAGCCCCGGGGCGGCAAACATTCAGTACTTC
TRBV27	TRBJ2-7	.	14	.	CASSLGGTGDEQYF	TGTGCCAGCAGTTTAGGTGGGACTGGGGATGAGCAGTACTTC
TRBV4-1	TRBJ1-3	.	17	.	CASSQEGPRNSGNTIYF	TGCGCCAGCAGCCAAGAGGGGCCCCGGAACTCTGGAAACACCATATATTTT
TRBV14	TRBJ2-1	TRBD2	17	.	CASSQDTVAGGLDEQFF	TGTGCCAGCAGCCAAGATACGGTGGCGGGAGGATTGGATGAGCAGTTCTTC
TRBV25-1	TRBJ2-7	.	14	.	CASSEGGLGNEQYF	TGTGCCAGCAGTGAAGGGGGCCTAGGGAACGAGCAGTACTTC
TRBV11-2	TRBJ2-1	TRBD2	16	.	CASSSLTSGSYNEQFF	TGTGCCAGCAGCTCCTTGACTAGCGGGAGTTACAATGAGCAGTTCTTC
TRBV11-2	TRBJ2-1	TRBD2	15	.	CASSQTSGQSNEQFF	TGTGCCAGCAGCCAAACTAGCGGTCAAAGCAATGAGCAGTTCTTC
TRBV10-1	TRBJ2-3	.	15	.	CASSGQPSSTDTQYF	TGCGCCAGCAGTGGTCAACCCTCTAGCACAGATACGCAGTATTTT
TRBV2	TRBJ1-2	TRBD1	14	.	CASRTGQGAEGYTF	TGTGCCAGCCGAACAGGACAGGGGGCTGAAGGCTACACCTTC
TRBV29-1	TRBJ2-1	TRBD1	17	once	CSVEGLGQGTAYNEQFF	TGCAGCGTTGAAGGTTTGGGACAGGGGACAGCGTACAATGAGCAGTTCTTC